The TCR beta chain under discussion was sequenced for a study of cytomegalovirus exposure and HLA in healthy donors (TCRdb year 2017). In the study overall: An earlier analysis of more than 550 of the donors reported around 280 Gb of sequence data and 95 million to 120 million unique TCR beta sequences obtained from approximately 180 million T cells. An early release covering 550 to 700 HLA-typed donors comprised about 290 gigabases of sequencing data and some 79 million unique TCR sequences. Of the roughly 400 genotyped donors, approximately 81% were placed in the genetic ancestry cluster associated with self-reported Caucasian donors. The study aimed to test whether signatures of past pathogen exposure could be identified by cataloging public T cell receptors. The study profiled the T cell repertoires of around 700 subjects by immunosequencing and related them to cytomegalovirus serostatus. Besides the first cohort of 500 to 700 subjects, a separate validation cohort made up of 95 to 150 different subjects was used. To predict cytomegalovirus infection status, the study brought together high-throughput TCR immunosequencing, statistical association of individual TCRs with disease status, and machine learning. A later analysis re-examined previously published TCR beta repertoires from more than 600 donors and added high-resolution HLA genotyping to investigate patterns of TCR occurrence. Rather than drawing on any new phenotypic data, the later analysis identified candidate immune exposures from TCR beta sequences and the way those sequences occurred across donors. In an earlier analysis of several hundred of the donors, high-throughput TCR beta sequencing was used to judge whether each TCR beta V gene segment behaved as functional or pseudogenic. Donor age, sex, ethnicity and CMV serostatus were collected together with the repertoire data. In a later genetic analysis, genome-wide SNP genotypes for about three fifths of the roughly 670 donors were used, and that subset was treated as a discovery cohort. All discovery cohort repertoires had been generated using a single sequencing platform. Class I and class II HLA loci were covered by the typing at four-digit resolution. Typing coverage varied by locus: about 620-640 donors for A, B, C, DRB1 and DQB1; 500 to 550 for DQA1; about 590 for DPA1; 450 to 480 for DPB1. Four to six DR-DQ haplotypes were handled as single units for association and clustering, since linkage in the cohort was strong. Among under 450 genotyped donors of the cohort, an average of 235,054 unique TCR beta nucleotide sequences were sequenced per donor, roughly 18% of them non-productive.

In total, roughly 670 healthy bone marrow donors made up the cohort. All cohort members were sampled while nominally healthy, although unrecorded immune exposures were likely present. The donor was CMV seronegative and belonged to the group of 352 seronegative cohort members. A peripheral blood sample was collected from each donor, and TCR beta sequencing was performed on peripheral blood mononuclear cells. Genomic DNA was extracted from the blood cell samples with the Qiagen DNeasy Blood Extraction Kit. Inclusive of the bounding cysteine and phenylalanine, the CDR3 is 14 residues long. Just CDR3 DNA is preserved here, 42 bases in frame from base 1. V and J lose 6 bases and 5 bases, and a span of 14 bases separates them. In the germline V gene (reference sequence), CDR1 corresponds to MNHEY and CDR2 to SMNVEV. In the case of this clone: Its recognized antigen is unknown. Within one base of it there is no much larger clone, and no base qualities were kept.

The protocol used for the library was the immunoSEQ multiplex PCR assay. For the multiplex PCR, a mixture combining 60 forward primers for TCR Vbeta segments and 13 reverse primers for TCR Jbeta segments was used. A multiplex PCR assay on genomic DNA amplified the CDR3 region of rearranged TCR beta genes. On the Illumina HiSeq System, the amplified TCR beta libraries were sequenced as 87-base-pair reads. As for how the authors treated the data: A later analysis counted tens of millions of unique TCR beta chains across the approximately 700 repertoires, and around 9.9 million of these chains were shared by at least two donors. Raw reads were error-corrected and collapsed into unique sequences with a nearest-neighbor algorithm that merged closely related sequences to remove PCR and sequencing errors. V, D and J gene segments were assigned by aligning CDR3 sequences to IMGT reference sequences. For a sequence to be retained, a match of at least six nucleotides was required to both a V gene segment and a J gene segment. A rearrangement was called productive if the CDR3 had no stop codons and remained in frame with V and J, and every other rearrangement was called non-productive. Following IMGT convention, CDR3 was defined as the stretch from the second conserved V-encoded cysteine to the conserved J-encoded phenylalanine. The earlier analysis of some 580 of the donors excluded any sequence lacking an unambiguous match to a single V gene segment. An earlier analysis of 450 to 650 of the donors called V segments functional above 56.7% productive rearrangements and segregating when the between-donor standard deviation exceeded 5%. A statistical classification framework was built to diagnose cytomegalovirus status from the catalog of TCR beta chain sequences. In a later analysis, V and J genes were assigned by comparing TCR nucleotide sequences against IMGT/GENE-DB human TR gene sequences. Using the TCRdist pipeline, a later analysis assigned CDR3 sequences along with most-parsimonious VDJ recombination scenarios. In a later analysis, each TCR beta chain was defined by its CDR3 amino acid sequence together with its V-gene family, and reads lacking a unique V-gene family were excluded. To address suspected cross-contamination and a sequencing artifact, a later analysis removed around 590 highly shared, low-generation-probability nucleotide sequences. A later analysis calculated a clonal expansion index for each public chain from normalized within-repertoire ranks of inferred template counts. In a later analysis, generation probabilities were computed using a VDJ recombination model fitted to out-of-frame rearrangements, and the results were checked against IGoR. A later analysis scored TCR-TCR, TCR-HLA and TCR-CMV co-occurrence with hypergeometric tests, applying a repertoire-size bias correction to TCR pairs. To estimate false discovery rates, a later analysis permuted the HLA or CMV assignments 20 times. In a later analysis, co-occurring TCRs were grouped using DBSCAN, and TCRdist sequence similarity was added for clustering within HLA-allele-positive subsets. Repertoires with fewer than 30,000 or more than 120,000 public chains were left out of co-occurrence clustering, as were four to six repertoires with anomalous nucleotide sharing. TCRdb took over this immuneACCESS table, retaining in-frame rearrangements with V and J assigned. Such tables are incomplete; in checked studies, under half of the missing clones stem from an unresolved V gene, and the remainder is unexplained. That table is the source of V, J and clone size, and D and trimming were worked out from the DNA. The sample table holds about 270,000 clones, of which about 66% were seen once. Jointly, the top ten make up 2% to 2.5% of the sample.

General findings and caveats noted by the study authors: The classifier was reported to diagnose cytomegalovirus status with high specificity and sensitivity in both the original and validation cohorts. Broadly in line with IMGT annotations, most TCR beta V segments showed up in productive rearrangements about 87% or about 30% of the time in an earlier analysis of about 500 of the donors. In the study, approximately 160 TCR beta chains were listed as associated with cytomegalovirus. In a later analysis, 16,951 TCR beta sequences were associated with specific HLA alleles at a false discovery rate of 0.05. A cluster of highly shared sequence variants was judged likely to be a technical artifact of the sequencing pipeline. A further reported finding was that TCR beta sequences accurately predicted the HLA-A and HLA-B alleles for most subjects in the first cohort. CMV serostatus was the only immune exposure information available for the cohort. Most CMV-associated TCR beta chains appeared to be HLA-restricted in a later analysis, and the HLA associations seemed to be driven largely by CMV exposure. Several of the top co-occurrence clusters appeared to be linked to parvovirus B19, influenza, CMV and Epstein-Barr virus, according to a later analysis. According to a later genetic analysis, donors in an Asian-associated ancestry cluster had fewer N-insertions in productive TCRs than the approximately 690-donor mean. Presence/absence analyses assumed roughly uniform sequencing depth across donors, an assumption that may not hold. Assigning TCR associations to individual alleles was difficult when HLA alleles, especially DR and DQ, strongly co-occurred. Because counts were too low, roughly 17 rarely observed V segments, including chromosome 9 orphons, were left out of the earlier analysis of approximately 580 of the donors. A later genetic analysis associated a missense DCLRE1C variant with V-gene and J-gene trimming of TCR beta chains, and an independent cohort replicated the association. Most TCR sequences were observed very rarely across donors, whereas some public TCRs were present in many individuals. Three of the identified cytomegalovirus-associated TCR beta chains were confirmed in vitro to be specific for cytomegalovirus antigens. In a later analysis, the rate of TCR association differed among HLA loci, with DRB1 alleles having the most associated TCRs and HLA-C alleles having the fewest. A later analysis found that HLA-associated TCR beta chains were more clonally expanded and had lower generation probabilities than equally common non-associated chains. Some IMGT-functional V segments, including TRBV6-2 and TRBV6-3, could not be distinguished by the 87-base-pair reads and were therefore excluded. Linkage disequilibrium might explain the correlated functional status among segregating V segments, but an unknown experimental factor could not be excluded. This cohort had only TCR beta chains sequenced, and the lack of alpha or paired-chain data limited which features could be detected. The authors suggested that the approach could potentially be extended to other disease states and immunological phenotypes. Because HLA typing was unavailable for some donors at each locus, only the typed subset was used in association tests.

The specimen sequenced was PBMCs. The chain couples TRBV27 to TRBJ1-5; a tentative D call is TRBD1 (6 bases match). The sequence derives from a female donor in good health and CMV-seronegative. The CDR3 protein: CASSPRRGHQPQHF. The DNA sequence is given as TGTGCCAGCAGCCCACGCAGGGGTCATCAGCCCCAGCATTTT.